This T cell receptor beta chain was documented in a study of T-cell memory formation after mild COVID-19. Study results and limitations: Clones shrinking between day 15 and 85 showed a balanced CD4/CD8 split, and those that grew later tilted toward CD4+.

From 5'RACE with constant-segment primers came TCR alpha and TCR beta cDNA libraries that carried sample barcodes and UMIs. TCRdb redid the calling of the 5' RACE reads with MiXCR, one entry per CDR3 protein. In the table there are roughly 480,000 distinct CDR3 sequences, about 23% of which are singletons. V dropped 3 bases and J dropped 5 bases, with 15 bases sitting between them. There are 15 residues in the CDR3. As regards this clonotype: What it recognizes is unknown.

The chain recombines TRBV12-3 or TRBV12-4 with TRBJ2-3; the D gene is possibly TRBD1 (6 bases). The TCR originated in an adult woman who had mild COVID-19 (a few samples of this study predate the infection). Cell type and time point are not known. What was sequenced was PBMCs or a T cell subset sorted from them (not recorded which). CDR3 sequence: CASSLGAGAGDTQYF. As DNA, the CDR3 is TGTGCCAGCAGTTTGGGGGCTGGGGCGGGAGATACGCAGTATTTT.